The clone carrying this TCR beta chain has a count of ten or more. Together with a sample-barcoded 5' primer, a J-beta primer mix was included in a second PCR lasting about 6 to 11 cycles. TCRdb independently ran MiXCR on the 5' RACE reads; one entry per CDR3 protein. The table includes around 1.7 million distinct CDR3 sequences, approximately 30% detected once. The sample belongs to a study of blood T cells in healthy people across ages. This CDR3 is 15 amino acids long. Germline V gene data show CDR1 as DFQATT and CDR2 as SNEGSKA (reference sequence). V shed 5 bases and J shed 0 bases, with 17 bases lying between them.

Input material: blood. The TCR was taken from a woman in her 30s in good health. The V gene is TRBV20-1, the J gene TRBJ2-7; no definite D call. CDR3 in DNA: TGCAGTGCTCGGATTCCGGGCAGGAGCTCCTACGAGCAGTACTTC. It translates to CSARIPGRSSYEQYF.